Shown below are 30 T cell receptor beta chains from a single sample sequenced in a study of human thymus T cells. Using immunoSEQ multiplex PCR, the repertoire was profiled, and TCRdb retains in-frame clones only, with some absent. The table records 45,000 to 50,000 clones, around 95% of them present only once. Material: blood. The receptors derive from a girl less than two years old with a congenital heart defect but otherwise immunologically healthy.

The CDR3 coding sequence is TGTGCCAGCAGCTTAATCGGCGGCCCAGGGAATGAGCAGTTCTTC. Translation: CASSLIGGPGNEQFF. The rearrangement links TRBV7-9 to TRBJ2-1; possibly TRBD1 for D (5 bases). Trimming stripped 2 bases from V and 7 bases from J, with 15 bases between. The CDR3 is made up of 15 amino acids. Germline loops: CDR1 SEHNR, CDR2 FQNEAQ (reference sequence).

The rearrangement links TRBV10-3 to TRBJ2-3; 15 bases align to TRBD2. Looked up from germline, CDR1 is ENHRY and CDR2 is SYGVKD. Losses at the gene ends were 4 bases for V and 3 bases for J; bases not matched to a gene: 14. The CDR3 extends over 20 amino acids. Written as DNA, the CDR3 is TGTGCCATCAGTGGGAGGCTCCCGGGACTAGCGGGAGGATGGACAGATACGCAGTATTTT. Translating it yields CAISGRLPGLAGGWTDTQYF.

The chain employs TRBV19 and TRBJ1-2; D is uncertain. CDR1 is LNHDA and CDR2 is SQIVND in the germline V gene (reference sequence). There are 14 residues in the CDR3. V lost 3 bases, J lost 8 bases, and 16 bases lay in between. CDR3 in amino acids: CASSIWGSSSGYTF. The DNA of the CDR3 is TGTGCCAGTAGTATCTGGGGTTCCTCTAGCGGCTACACCTTC.

The rearrangement links TRBV4-1 to TRBJ1-5; D unclear. Per germline, CDR1 MGHRA and CDR2 YSYEKL. This CDR3 has 16 amino acids. Trimming removed 5 bases at V and 4 bases at J, with 18 bases between. The CDR3 DNA sequence: TGCGCCAGCAGCAAGAGCTGGAGGACCCAAAATCAGCCCCAGCATTTT. It codes for CASSKSWRTQNQPQHF.

The rearrangement joins TRBV27 to TRBJ2-2, with 10 bases aligning to TRBD2. CDR3 length equals 14 residues. Germline V gene data show CDR1 as MNHEY and CDR2 as SMNVEV (reference sequence). V lost 5 bases and J lost 6; bases outside the gene matches: 3. The CDR3 DNA follows: TGTGCCAGCAGTACTAGCGGGAAGGCCGGGGAGCTGTTTTTT. Its translation: CASSTSGKAGELFF.

CDR3 nucleotides: TGTGCCAGCAGTTACGCCCGGACAGGGGAGGTGGGAAACAATGAGCAGTTCTTC. It encodes CASSYARTGEVGNNEQFF. The chain has TRBV6-8 and TRBJ2-1; 9 positions match TRBD1. This CDR3 is built from 18 residues. Germline V gene data show CDR1 as MNHGY and CDR2 as SAAAGT. V lost 2 bases and J lost 5; bases outside the gene matches: 13.

The chain employs TRBV29-1 and TRBJ2-5, with TRBD1 matching over 8 bases. CDR3 length: 14 amino acids. With 3 bases clipped from V and 4 bases from J, the junction kept 7 bases outside the gene matches. The germline gives CDR1 SQVTM, CDR2 ANQGSEA. The CDR3 protein is CSVDSQGTGETQYF. In DNA, the CDR3 is TGCAGCGTTGATAGTCAAGGGACAGGAGAGACCCAGTACTTC. The complete variable domain, with remaining parts taken from reference TRBV29-1 and TRBJ2-5, reads SAVISQKPSRDICQRGTSLTIQCQVDSQVTMMFWYRQQPGQSLTLIATANQGSEATYESGFVIDKFPISRPNLTFSTLTVSNMSPEDSSIYLCSVDSQGTGETQYFGPGTRLLVL.

V usage is TRBV6-5 and J usage is TRBJ2-7; no firm D call. The CDR3 loop spans 10 amino acids. Deletions cut 8 bases from V and 2 bases from J, with 4 bases between. From germline, CDR1 is MNHEY and CDR2 SVGAGI. The CDR3 nucleotides are TGTGCCAGCGGGACCTACGAGCAGTACTTC. Translation gives CASGTYEQYF.

The rearrangement joins TRBV5-6 to TRBJ2-7; D is possibly TRBD1 (5 bases). The CDR3 runs 12 residues. Trimming left V 2 bases short and J 7 bases short, with 10 bases between. The germline gives CDR1 SGHDT, CDR2 YYEEEE. DNA of the CDR3: TGTGCCAGCAGCTTTTTAGGGGTGGAGCAGTACTTC. Residues: CASSFLGVEQYF.

The CDR3 DNA reads as TGCGCCAGCAGCTTGACCACAGGGGCGGGAGGCTACACCTTC. Protein: CASSLTTGAGGYTF. This chain connects TRBV5-1 to TRBJ1-2, with 7 bases lining up with TRBD1. V lost 1 base and J lost 8; bases outside the gene matches: 8. In germline, CDR1 is SGHRS, CDR2 YFSETQ. There are 14 residues in the CDR3.

The chain is built from TRBV19 and TRBJ2-5; no clear D. The CDR3 loop spans 13 amino acids. Trimming stripped 5 bases from V and 7 bases from J, with 14 bases between. Germline-derived CDR1 and CDR2 are LNHDA and SQIVND (reference sequence). CDR3 residues: CASSSPDRTTQYF. For the CDR3, the DNA is TGTGCCAGTAGTTCGCCGGACCGAACGACCCAGTACTTC.

CDR3 amino acids: CASSQELRSGRRGEQYF. Here the CDR3 DNA reads TGTGCCAGCAGCCAGGAGTTGAGGAGCGGGAGGAGAGGGGAGCAGTACTTC. The rearrangement joins TRBV14 to TRBJ2-7, with 9 bases aligning to TRBD2. The V segment lost 3 bases and the J segment 7 bases; nucleotides outside the gene matches: 16. Germline assignment: CDR1 SGHDN and CDR2 FVKESK. This CDR3 spans 17 amino acids.

The V gene is TRBV18, the J gene TRBJ1-4; D call uncertain. CDR1 KGHSH and CDR2 LQKENI come from the germline V gene. The ends were cut back, 2 bases at V and 0 bases at J, with 7 bases in the middle. This CDR3 is built from 15 residues. CDR3 in amino acids: CASSPWSATNEKLFF. For the CDR3, the DNA is TGTGCCAGCTCACCATGGTCAGCAACTAATGAAAAACTGTTTTTT.

The chain recombines TRBV11-1 with TRBJ1-1, with D unclear. V lost 5 bases to trimming and J lost 6 bases, with 16 bases between them. CDR1 SGHAT and CDR2 FQDESV come from the germline V gene (reference sequence). There are 14 residues in the CDR3. CDR3 sequence: CASSLDMGLPEAFF. The CDR3, as DNA: TGTGCCAGCAGCCTAGATATGGGGTTACCTGAAGCTTTCTTT.

This chain connects TRBV9 to TRBJ2-1; D tentatively reads TRBD1 or TRBD2 (6 bases each). V was clipped by 0 bases and J by 7 bases, with 14 bases between them. Looked up from germline, CDR1 is SGDLS and CDR2 is YYNGEE. The CDR3 length is 15 residues. CDR3 residues: CASSVGGTLGNEQFF. DNA for the CDR3: TGTGCCAGCAGCGTAGGCGGGACACTCGGGAATGAGCAGTTCTTC. The full variable domain, in which reference TRBV9 and TRBJ2-1 provide the parts outside the CDR3, is DSGVTQTPKHLITATGQRVTLRCSPRSGDLSVYWYQQSLDQGLQFLIQYYNGEERAKGNILERFSAQQFPDLHSELNLSSLELGDSALYFCASSVGGTLGNEQFFGPGTRLTVL.

V is TRBV25-1 and J is TRBJ2-1; D possibly corresponds to TRBD2 (5 bases). The CDR3 runs to 16 residues. Trimming shortened V by 2 bases and J by 0 bases, and 11 bases separated the two germline ends. Germline V gene sequence: CDR1 MGHDK, CDR2 SYGVNS. CDR3 protein: CASSETSTSSYNEQFF. The CDR3 DNA sequence: TGTGCCAGCAGTGAAACAAGCACTAGCTCCTACAATGAGCAGTTCTTC.

The V gene is TRBV4-1, the J gene TRBJ1-5; 7 nucleotides align to TRBD1. With V trimmed by 0 bases and J by 5 bases, 1 base remained unmatched. Germline V gene data show CDR1 as MGHRA and CDR2 as YSYEKL. The CDR3 extends over 14 amino acids. The CDR3 sequence is CASSQDGTDQPQHF. CDR3 coding DNA: TGCGCCAGCAGCCAAGATGGGACAGATCAGCCCCAGCATTTT.

This chain links TRBV10-3 with TRBJ2-3, with 9 bases aligning to TRBD2. The CDR3 consists of 13 residues. V shed 7 bases and J 6 bases; nucleotides not matched to a gene: 5. CDR1 is ENHRY and CDR2 is SYGVKD in the germline V gene. CDR3 DNA sequence: TGTGCCATCAAAGCGGGAGGTCCCGATACGCAGTATTTT. It encodes CAIKAGGPDTQYF.

The V call is TRBV10-1, the J call TRBJ2-1, with D unclear. Germline CDR1 WNHNN, CDR2 SYGVQD (reference sequence). The CDR3 has 15 amino acids. Trimming left V 2 bases short and J 0 bases short, with 8 bases between. In nucleotides, the CDR3 is TGCGCCAGCAGTGAGCTCCAAAGCTCCTACAATGAGCAGTTCTTC. Protein product: CASSELQSSYNEQFF.

V is TRBV30 and J is TRBJ1-2, with D hard to call. CDR3 length: 11 residues. CDR1 GTSNPN and CDR2 SVGIG come from the germline V gene (reference sequence). V was pared by 3 bases and J by 6 bases, with 8 bases between. The CDR3 loop reads CAWRPRNGYTF. The CDR3 nucleotides are TGTGCCTGGAGGCCCCGTAATGGCTACACCTTC.

V gene TRBV28 combines with J gene TRBJ2-2; D gene unclear. CDR1 and CDR2 (germline): MDHEN, SYDVKM. Trimming pared 3 bases from V and 7 bases from J, leaving 3 bases between. The CDR3 extends over 11 amino acids. The CDR3, as DNA: TGTGCCAGCAGTTTCAGCGGGGAGCTGTTTTTT. Protein: CASSFSGELFF.

J is TRBJ1-5 and V is TRBV10-3; 10 bases line up with TRBD1. The CDR3 extends over 15 amino acids. Unmatched junction bases numbered 14, after V lost 9 bases and J lost 9 bases. Looked up from germline, CDR1 is ENHRY and CDR2 is SYGVKD. CDR3: CAISGTGELARPQHF. The CDR3 DNA sequence: TGTGCCATTTCGGGGACAGGGGAATTGGCGAGGCCCCAGCATTTT.

The genes are TRBV19 and TRBJ1-2; D is unresolved. The V and J ends lost 3 bases and 8 bases respectively, with 10 bases between them. This CDR3 is 12 amino acids long. Germline lookup yields CDR1 LNHDA and CDR2 SQIVND (reference sequence). The CDR3 region is CASSIEGRGYTF. CDR3 nucleotide sequence: TGTGCCAGTAGTATCGAGGGCCGCGGCTACACCTTC.

This chain links TRBV7-2 with TRBJ2-5, with 14 nucleotides matching TRBD2. The ends lost 8 bases at V and 4 bases at J; junction bases unmatched: 0. CDR3 size: 13 residues. Looked up from germline, CDR1 is SGHTA and CDR2 is FQGNSA. The CDR3 is CASGTSGRETQYF. CDR3 coding DNA: TGTGCCAGCGGGACTAGCGGGAGAGAGACCCAGTACTTC. Looking up the rest from reference TRBV7-2 and TRBJ2-5 gives the full variable domain: GAGVSQSPSNKVTEKGKDVELRCDPISGHTALYWYRQSLGQGLEFLIYFQGNSAPDKSGLPSDRFSAERTGGSVSTLTIQRTQQEDSAVYLCASGTSGRETQYFGPGTRLLVL.

CDR3 bases: TGTGCCAGCAGCTTAGATGTACGGACTAGCGGGAGGATAGGCTACGAGCAGTACTTC. This gives the protein CASSLDVRTSGRIGYEQYF. This rearrangement joins TRBV7-9 to TRBJ2-7; 14 bases are shared with TRBD2. The V gene end was trimmed by 1 base and the J gene end by 3 bases; junction bases not matched to a gene: 11. This CDR3 has 19 residues. Looked up from germline, CDR1 is SEHNR and CDR2 is FQNEAQ (reference sequence). The full variable domain, completed using reference TRBV7-9 and TRBJ2-7, is DTGVSQNPRHKITKRGQNVTFRCDPISEHNRLYWYRQTLGQGPEFLTYFQNEAQLEKSRLLSDRFSAERPKGSFSTLEIQRTEQGDSAMYLCASSLDVRTSGRIGYEQYFGPGTRLTVT.

The chain employs TRBV2 and TRBJ2-6, with a weak D call TRBD1 (5 bases). The CDR3 runs 16 residues. V lost 8 bases and J 2 bases, leaving 16 bases between the germline ends. Germline CDR1 and CDR2: SNHLY and FYNNEI. This CDR3 reads CASWGVRDAGANVLTF. The CDR3 bases are TGTGCCAGCTGGGGCGTCAGGGATGCTGGGGCCAACGTCCTGACTTTC.

The chain joins TRBV5-1 to TRBJ2-7, with D tentatively TRBD2 (6 bases). The CDR3 runs 15 residues. The germline V gene encodes CDR1 SGHRS and CDR2 YFSETQ. V lost 4 bases and J lost 2, with 16 bases in between. The DNA for the CDR3 is TGCGCCAGCAGCCCGGGGGTGACGTCTCCCTACGAGCAGTACTTC. Translation gives CASSPGVTSPYEQYF.

The chain joins TRBV7-8 to TRBJ2-1; D may be TRBD2 (6 bases). Trimming left V 0 bases short and J 0 bases short, with 12 bases between. Germline values: CDR1 SGHVS, CDR2 FQNEAQ. CDR3 length: 17 residues. The CDR3 nucleotides read TGTGCCAGCAGCTTAGCAATACCCGGGAGCTCCTACAATGAGCAGTTCTTC. Translation gives CASSLAIPGSSYNEQFF.

The rearrangement joins TRBV5-1 to TRBJ2-7; TRBD2 matches at 10 bases. Trimming removed 2 bases from V and 2 bases from J; junction bases left unmatched: 1. Germline V gene sequence: CDR1 SGHRS, CDR2 YFSETQ. The CDR3 is 14 residues long. The CDR3, as DNA: TGCGCCAGCAGCTTCAGCGGGAGGGCCTACGAGCAGTACTTC. This codes for CASSFSGRAYEQYF.

The table lists this clone with a count of one. This chain uses TRBV11-2 with TRBJ2-7; D is unclear. Trimming stripped 1 base from V and 5 bases from J, with 6 bases between. The CDR3 is 12 amino acids. Germline loops: CDR1 SGHAT, CDR2 FQNNGV. CDR3 DNA sequence: TGTGCCAGCAGCTTAGTGCCGGACGAGCAGTACTTC. It is translated as CASSLVPDEQYF.